These 21 T cell receptor beta chains originate from one sample sequenced in a study of blood T cell repertoires in COVID-19. TCRdb keeps only in-frame clones here, not all; method: immunoSEQ multiplex PCR. The sample holds approximately 82,000 clones, around four fifths seen once. Input material: peripheral blood. Every receptor here comes from a woman in her 70s with active or convalescent COVID-19.

The chain employs TRBV6-5 and TRBJ1-2, with D possibly TRBD1 on 5 matching bases. Germline CDR1 MNHEY, CDR2 SVGAGI. The CDR3 is made up of 14 amino acids. Trimming shortened V by 2 bases and J by 5 bases, and 12 bases separated the two germline ends. This CDR3 is CASSYGGDEYGYTF. CDR3 nucleotides: TGTGCCAGCAGTTACGGGGGGGACGAATATGGCTACACCTTC.

This rearrangement joins TRBV6-5 to TRBJ2-5; no clear D. The germline CDR1 and CDR2 sequences are MNHEY and SVGAGI. The CDR3 is made up of 11 amino acids. Trimming cost V 8 bases and J 2 bases, with 6 bases left between them. CDR3 coding DNA: TGTGCCAGCCGCGAGCAAGAGACCCAGTACTTC. It codes for CASREQETQYF.

Only a few counts were recorded for this clone. The V gene is TRBV19, the J gene TRBJ2-2; D is uncertain. The CDR3 extends over 13 amino acids. Per germline, CDR1 LNHDA and CDR2 SQIVND (reference sequence). Trimming took off 4 bases at V and 1 base at J, with 4 bases between the two ends. The CDR3 DNA reads TGTGCCAGTAGTACCAAGAACACCGGGGAGCTGTTTTTT. This encodes CASSTKNTGELFF.

This sequence joins TRBV12-3 or TRBV12-4 and TRBJ1-2; D is ambiguous. This CDR3 comprises 11 residues. Trimming left V 5 bases short and J 10 bases short, with 11 bases between. The CDR3 sequence: CASSAYRDYTF. As DNA, the CDR3 is TGTGCCAGCAGTGCCTACCGTGACTACACCTTC.

The V and J genes are TRBV23-1 and TRBJ1-5; 8 bases are shared with TRBD1. TRBV23-1 is flagged as an ORF with uncertain function. V lost 3 bases, J lost 5 bases, and 9 bases stayed unmatched. The length of the CDR3 is 16 residues. In DNA, the CDR3 is TGCGCCAGCAGTCAGCCGGACAGGGCGGGCCATCAGCCCCAGCATTTT. It specifies CASSQPDRAGHQPQHF.

The V and J genes are TRBV24-1 and TRBJ2-2, with D tentatively TRBD2 (6 bases). The CDR3 length is 17 residues. V lost 3 bases, J lost 5 bases, and 18 bases lay in between. Germline V gene lookup returns CDR1 KGHDR and CDR2 SFDVKD. CDR3 sequence reads: CATSDPWSPGETGELFF. The CDR3 DNA reads as TGTGCCACCAGTGATCCCTGGAGTCCGGGAGAAACCGGGGAGCTGTTTTTT.

This chain links TRBV27 with TRBJ2-7, with 10 nucleotides matching TRBD1. CDR1 is MNHEY and CDR2 is SMNVEV in the germline V gene (reference sequence). Trimming took 5 bases from V and 5 from J; bases not matched to a gene: 9. The CDR3 spans 15 residues. The CDR3: CASSGTGTGEDEQYF. The CDR3 DNA follows: TGTGCCAGCAGTGGGACCGGGACAGGGGAGGACGAGCAGTACTTC.

V usage is TRBV15 and J usage is TRBJ2-3, with 12 bases that match TRBD2. CDR3 length: 20 amino acids. V trimming: 0 bases; J trimming: 4 bases; junction bases outside the gene matches: 14. Germline V gives CDR1 LNHNV, CDR2 YYDKDF (reference sequence). CDR3 DNA sequence: TGTGCCACCAGCAGAGACCTAGCTAGCGGGGGGGCGCGAGGGCCAGATACGCAGTATTTT. As protein: CATSRDLASGGARGPDTQYF.

This clone was recorded once. V gene TRBV2 combines with J gene TRBJ2-3; 9 nucleotides match TRBD1. The germline V gene has CDR1 SNHLY and CDR2 FYNNEI. The V and J ends lost 4 bases and 4 bases, in that order; junction bases with no gene match: 6. The CDR3 consists of 15 residues. The CDR3 nucleotides are TGTGCCAGCAGTGTGGGACAGGGCATTGCAGATACGCAGTATTTT. This sequence encodes CASSVGQGIADTQYF.

The CDR3: CASSVPGQAREKLFF. The CDR3 nucleotides read TGTGCCAGCAGCGTCCCGGGACAGGCCCGAGAAAAACTGTTTTTT. V gene TRBV5-5 combines with J gene TRBJ1-4, with 8 bases aligning to TRBD1. The V gene's germline CDR1 is SGHKS and CDR2 YYEKEE (reference sequence). With V trimmed by 4 bases and J by 8 bases, 10 bases remained unmatched. This CDR3 contains 15 residues.

This clone was seen only once. Written as DNA, the CDR3 is TGTGCCAGCAGCCCGAGACAGGGGTCTCTCTCAGATACGCAGTATTTT. It codes for CASSPRQGSLSDTQYF. The chain uses TRBV5-4 and TRBJ2-3; 8 positions match TRBD1. Germline V gene data show CDR1 as SGHNT and CDR2 as YYREEE (reference sequence). This CDR3 contains 16 residues. J lost 4 bases, V lost 4 bases, and 11 bases had no gene match.

This chain connects TRBV7-2 to TRBJ2-7; a possible D gene is TRBD2 (7 bases). There are 14 residues in the CDR3. Germline V lookup: CDR1 SGHTA, CDR2 FQGNSA. Trimming pared 5 bases from V and 3 bases from J, leaving 14 bases between. The CDR3 loop reads CASSEGGGDYEQYF. CDR3 sequence (DNA): TGTGCCAGCAGCGAGGGGGGAGGGGACTACGAGCAGTACTTC.

CDR3 sequence reads: CASSLGTGRLGTEAFF. CDR3 coding DNA: TGCGCCAGCAGCTTAGGGACAGGTAGATTAGGCACTGAAGCTTTCTTT. The V and J genes are TRBV5-1 and TRBJ1-1; TRBD1 matches 8 bases. J was trimmed by 4 bases and V by 2 bases; bases with no gene match: 10. The length of the CDR3 is 16 residues. Germline V lookup: CDR1 SGHRS, CDR2 YFSETQ.

This chain links TRBV5-5 with TRBJ2-1, with TRBD2 matching over 11 bases. Trimming cost V 4 bases and J 12 bases; bases outside gene matches: 15. Germline V gives CDR1 SGHKS, CDR2 YYEKEE (reference sequence). The CDR3 is 16 amino acids. CDR3 DNA sequence: TGTGCCAGCAGCCTGGGTAGCGGTAGCGGGGGGGCGGGGCAGTTCTTC. Translated: CASSLGSGSGGAGQFF.

DNA of the CDR3: TGTGCCAGCTCACCACCGTACCTGCGCACGGTGAACACTGAAGCTTTCTTT. Translated, it gives CASSPPYLRTVNTEAFF. V is TRBV18 and J is TRBJ1-1; D is unresolved. The CDR3 has 17 amino acids. V dropped 0 bases and J dropped 0 bases, with 14 bases sitting between them. Germline loops: CDR1 KGHSH, CDR2 LQKENI.

The chain is built from TRBV19 and TRBJ1-5; TRBD1 matches 7 bases. V trimming: 5 bases; J trimming: 0 bases; junction bases outside the gene matches: 7. The CDR3 length is 16 residues. Germline lookup yields CDR1 LNHDA and CDR2 SQIVND (reference sequence). CDR3 residues: CASSVPTGNSNQPQHF. The CDR3 coding sequence is TGTGCCAGTAGTGTTCCGACAGGGAATAGCAATCAGCCCCAGCATTTT.

J is TRBJ1-2 and V is TRBV24-1, with 10 bases lining up with TRBD1. CDR1 and CDR2 (germline): KGHDR, SFDVKD. Germline trimming cut 3 bases from V and 5 bases from J; bases unmatched to any gene: 8. The CDR3 covers 16 residues. The CDR3 DNA reads TGTGCCACCAGTGATGCTCAAGGGACAGGGGTTTATGGCTACACCTTC. It yields the protein CATSDAQGTGVYGYTF.

This sequence joins TRBV5-1 and TRBJ1-3; 9 nucleotides line up with TRBD1. The V segment lost 3 bases and the J segment 2 bases; nucleotides outside the gene matches: 3. Per the germline V gene, CDR1 is SGHRS and CDR2 is YFSETQ. CDR3 length: 15 residues. The CDR3 spells CASSSRQGAGNTIYF. The CDR3 DNA is TGCGCCAGCAGCTCAAGACAGGGGGCTGGAAACACCATATATTTT.

This clone occurred once. The chain has TRBV27 and TRBJ2-1; 8 bases match TRBD2. V shed 5 bases and J 0 bases; nucleotides not matched to a gene: 12. This CDR3 has 18 amino acids. Germline values: CDR1 MNHEY, CDR2 SMNVEV (reference sequence). The CDR3 DNA follows: TGTGCCAGCAGTCCAGGCCCTAGCGGGCCTAGCTCCTACAATGAGCAGTTCTTC. Amino acid sequence: CASSPGPSGPSSYNEQFF.

V usage is TRBV29-1 and J usage is TRBJ2-3; TRBD1 might be the D (6 bases). The length of the CDR3 is 14 residues. The V gene lost 4 bases and the J gene lost 2 bases, with 13 bases spanning the gap. CDR1 is SQVTM and CDR2 is ANQGSEA in the germline V gene. The CDR3: CSVAPGAVTDTQYF. Here the CDR3 DNA reads TGCAGCGTTGCGCCAGGGGCCGTCACAGATACGCAGTATTTT.

J is TRBJ2-1 and V is TRBV24-1, with 14 bases that match TRBD2. The CDR3 is made up of 19 amino acids. V was pared by 3 bases and J by 3 bases, with 9 bases of the junction left unmatched. Per germline, CDR1 KGHDR and CDR2 SFDVKD. In DNA, the CDR3 is TGTGCCACCAGTGATCCTCGACGGACTAGCGGGGGGAACTACAATGAGCAGTTCTTC. Amino acid sequence: CATSDPRRTSGGNYNEQFF.